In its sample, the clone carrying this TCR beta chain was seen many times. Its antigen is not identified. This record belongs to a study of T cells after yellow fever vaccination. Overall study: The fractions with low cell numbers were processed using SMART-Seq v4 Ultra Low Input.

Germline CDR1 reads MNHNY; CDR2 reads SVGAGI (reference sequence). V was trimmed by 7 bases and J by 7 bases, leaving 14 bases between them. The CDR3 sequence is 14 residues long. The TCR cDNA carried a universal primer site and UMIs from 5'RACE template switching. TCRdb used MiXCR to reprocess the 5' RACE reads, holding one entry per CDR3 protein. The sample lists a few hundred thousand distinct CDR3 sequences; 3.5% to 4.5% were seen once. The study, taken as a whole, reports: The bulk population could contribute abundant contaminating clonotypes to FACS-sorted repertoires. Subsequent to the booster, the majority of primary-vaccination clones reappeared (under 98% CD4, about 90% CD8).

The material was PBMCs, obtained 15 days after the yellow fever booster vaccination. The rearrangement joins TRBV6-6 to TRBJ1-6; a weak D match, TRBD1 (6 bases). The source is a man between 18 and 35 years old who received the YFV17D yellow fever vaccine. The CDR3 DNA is TGTGCCAGCAACGTGCAGGGGAGAAATTCACCCCTCCACTTT. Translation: CASNVQGRNSPLHF.